This T cell receptor beta chain was identified during a study of cytomegalovirus exposure and HLA in healthy donors. Findings and limits, study-wide: In an earlier analysis, about 87% or about 30%: the productive usage of most TCR beta V segments. The authors excluded some V segments, including TRBV6-2 and TRBV6-3, as indistinguishable. When a later analysis was performed, an Asian-associated ancestry cluster reportedly had fewer N-insertions than the roughly 730-donor mean.

A word on this clone: Its specificity is not known.

Deletions cut 5 bases from V and 9 bases from J, with 14 bases between. Germline CDR1 reads GTSNPN; CDR2 reads SVGIG (reference sequence). The CDR3 extends over 13 amino acids. The study ran its PCR with 60 Vbeta and 13 Jbeta primers. Repertoires were generated with immunoSEQ multiplex PCR, while TCRdb's copy carries only in-frame clones and drops some. The table has about 180,000 clones, over 75% seen once. The sequence came from a woman between 50 and 59 years old in good health and CMV-seronegative. The material sequenced was PBMCs. This chain connects TRBV30 to TRBJ1-6; D is perhaps TRBD1 (6 bases). CDR3 region: CAWCLGGLSPLHF. The CDR3 bases are TGTGCCTGGTGCTTAGGGGGTCTTTCACCCCTCCACTTT. Full variable domain (rest looked up from reference TRBV30 and TRBJ1-6): SQTIHQWPATLVQPVGSPLSLECTVEGTSNPNLYWYRQAAGRGLQLLFYSVGIGQISSEVPQNLSASRPQDRQFILSSKKLLLSDSGFYLCAWCLGGLSPLHFGNGTRLTVT.